This TCR beta chain originates from a study of blood T cell repertoires in COVID-19. Study summary: The origin of the acute and convalescent COVID-19 samples was the United States, Italy and Spain. PBMCs, B-cell-depleted T cells, or T cells provided the cDNA or gDNA that made up the material.

Sequenced by immunoSEQ multiplex PCR; TCRdb stores in-frame clones only, minus some. The table records 250,000 to 350,000 clones, over 75% of them present only once. The CDR3 runs to 17 residues. Germline V gives CDR1 SGHNT, CDR2 YYREEE (reference sequence). V lost 0 bases, J lost 5 bases, and 14 bases stayed unmatched. The sequence was collected from a woman aged 45 to 65 who had recovered from COVID-19. V is TRBV5-4 and J is TRBJ2-7, with 7 positions matching TRBD2. Sequencing used peripheral blood. CDR3 bases: TGTGCCAGCAGCTTGGCGGGAGGTTCTGACTTGATCAACGAGCAGTACTTC. As protein: CASSLAGGSDLINEQYF.